Sequencing of this T cell receptor beta chain was carried out in a study of cytomegalovirus exposure and HLA in healthy donors. The method was immunoSEQ multiplex PCR; TCRdb's version includes in-frame clones alone and lacks a portion of them. The table shows roughly 70,000 clones, with roughly 89% occurring only once. V lost 7 bases and J lost 4; bases outside the gene matches: 6. Per the germline V gene, CDR1 is MNHNS and CDR2 is SASEGT. The CDR3 covers 14 residues. The material sequenced was PBMCs. The sequence came from a woman younger than 35 in good health and CMV-seropositive. The rearrangement links TRBV6-1 to TRBJ1-5; TRBD1 matches at 8 bases. The CDR3 region is CASKGTGGNQPQHF. Here the CDR3 DNA reads TGTGCCAGCAAAGGGACAGGAGGAAATCAGCCCCAGCATTTT.